This record looks at one T cell receptor (beta chain) sequence and its context. In its sample, this clonotype was seen a few times. Its recognized antigen is unknown. Base qualities are not provided; no much larger clone lies one nucleotide away. These data are taken from a study of blood T cells in healthy people across ages (dated by TCRdb to 2015 to 2017). At the level of the whole study: Template switching captured roughly one uniquely barcoded TCR beta cDNA molecule per two T cells in model experiments. Age-related changes in TCR beta repertoire diversity were measured in the study by deep sequencing normalized with unique cDNA molecular identifiers. Two additional independent replicas of 1 million unique cDNA reads from the same blood draw were analyzed for two donors (one aged 18 to 29 and one aged 80 or older). To avoid experimental bias, donors of different ages were spread randomly across the sequencing lanes. The donors were divided into four age groups: young (average around 17 years), middle-aged (over 35), aged (roughly 66) and long-lived (roughly 86). Results and caveats for the whole study, not just this receptor: Donor CMV infection status was unknown, potentially confounding age-related changes in expanded clonotypes. Bulk unsorted PBMC profiling prevented conclusive comparison of naive and antigen-experienced compartments. Compared with the aged group, the long-lived group had more naive CD4+ T cells, fewer expanded clones and increased TCR diversity, a pattern suggesting age selection. A strong correlation was found between observed TCR beta diversity and the percentage of naive T cells measured by flow cytometry. Estimates of total diversity based on one million sequenced T cells were regarded as lower bounds and as underestimates. As age increased, observed TCR beta diversity per million T cells dropped in a roughly linear way, and a significant reduction was already evident by age around 41.

The library was generated by 5' RACE. Sequenced on an Illumina HiSeq 2500. A second roughly 6 to 12 cycle PCR used a sample-barcoded 5' primer and a J-beta primer mix. A unique molecular identifier was introduced onto each TCR beta cDNA molecule by a template-switch 5' adaptor carrying 12 random nucleotides. Each sample yielded at least 2.5 million CDR3-containing paired-end reads. First-strand cDNA synthesis was performed from all RNA using the Mint cDNA synthesis kit, with priming by a TRBC-specific oligonucleotide. All cDNA was treated with uracil-DNA glycosylase and then went through a first 18-cycle PCR with the universal primers M1SS and BC2_uni_R. The paper's data handling went like this. Normalization of each sample was performed by random selection of 1 million high-quality reads, each carrying a distinct molecular identifier. Instead of being binned into consensus sequences, reads with shared molecular identifiers were discarded. CDR3 identification, clonotype clustering and error correction used MiTCR with a Q25 quality threshold and the strictest error-elimination algorithm. A nonparametric unseen species model using Euler transformation provided a lower-bound estimate of total TCR beta diversity. The public reads were quality trimmed at Q25 with fastp and then assembled into clones with MiXCR by TCRdb, keeping productive beta chains. Records with the same CDR3 protein are collapsed into one entry carrying the most frequent genes and DNA. The V and J calls follow TCRdb's processing rather than the paper's. The sample contains 1.5 million to 2 million distinct CDR3 sequences, 28% of them found a single time. In total, the top ten clones hold roughly 8% of the sample.

Donors were roughly 40 systemically healthy Caucasian individuals from Russia aged roughly 6 to 95 years. Each donor gave 8 to 10 milliliters of peripheral blood, drawn into EDTA-treated Vacutainer tubes. Ficoll-Paque density-gradient centrifugation was used to isolate PBMCs, with at least 6 million obtained per sample. Trizol reagent was used to extract total RNA from PBMCs, with at least 5 micrograms per sample. For every donor, flow cytometry on a PBMC aliquot measured the percentage of naive CD45RAhigh/CD27high T cells. There are 14 amino acids in the CDR3, from cysteine to phenylalanine inclusive. The DNA shown is the 42-base CDR3, in frame from base 1.

This TCR came from a young woman in good health. The chain is made from TRBV21-1 and TRBJ2-7. TRBV21-1 is deemed a pseudogene. The sample was blood. The DNA reads TGTGCCAGCAGCCCGAAGGGGAGTCCCTACGAGCAGTACTTC. Translated, this gives CASSPKGSPYEQYF.